What follows are 21 T cell receptor beta chains derived from one specimen sequenced in a study of blood T cell repertoires in COVID-19. The protocol was immunoSEQ multiplex PCR, while the TCRdb copy is restricted to in-frame clones and leaves out a portion. The sample lists roughly 270,000 clones, roughly 80% occurring once. Sample: PBMCs or T cells enriched from blood (not recorded which). These receptors all stem from a man in his forties or fifties who had been exposed to COVID-19.

The rearrangement links TRBV6-5 to TRBJ2-7, with TRBD1 matching over 9 bases. Losses at the gene ends were 5 bases for V and 0 bases for J; bases not matched to a gene: 5. Germline V gene sequence: CDR1 MNHEY, CDR2 SVGAGI. The CDR3 runs to 15 residues. The CDR3 loop is CASSIRDRASYEQYF. The DNA for the CDR3 is TGTGCCAGCAGTATCCGGGACAGGGCCTCCTACGAGCAGTACTTC.

This clone was seen a single time. The chain employs TRBV30 and TRBJ1-1, with D possibly being TRBD1 (5 bases). The germline V gene has CDR1 GTSNPN and CDR2 SVGIG (reference sequence). V gave up 0 bases and J gave up 3 bases, with 8 bases separating them. The CDR3 runs 13 residues. The CDR3 is CAWSVQEDTEAFF. DNA for the CDR3: TGTGCCTGGAGTGTACAGGAAGACACTGAAGCTTTCTTT.

Comment on this clone: At the DNA level, this CDR3 is encoded by other sequences in the same sample as well. The CDR3 loop is CAWSAGVGELFF. The CDR3 DNA follows: TGTGCCTGGAGCGCGGGAGTCGGGGAGCTGTTTTTT. This chain links TRBV30 with TRBJ2-2; 7 positions agree with TRBD2. The CDR3 is 12 residues long. Germline CDR1 GTSNPN, CDR2 SVGIG (reference sequence). Losses at the gene ends were 3 bases for V and 7 bases for J; bases not matched to a gene: 2.

The rearrangement links TRBV18 to TRBJ2-1, with a possible D match to TRBD2 (6 bases). Trimming took off 3 bases at V and 5 bases at J, with 20 bases between the two ends. Germline V CDR1 and CDR2: KGHSH, LQKENI. The length of the CDR3 is 17 residues. The CDR3, as DNA: TGTGCCAGCTCACCTTTCGAGGCGCGACTAGGGCACAATGAGCAGTTCTTC. This encodes CASSPFEARLGHNEQFF.

At least ten counts were recorded for this clone. This CDR3 is CASALAGAGDEQYF. CDR3 in DNA: TGTGCCAGTGCATTAGCGGGTGCTGGGGACGAGCAGTACTTC. The V and J genes are TRBV19 and TRBJ2-7, with 7 positions matching TRBD2. With 8 bases clipped from V and 5 bases from J, the junction kept 12 bases outside the gene matches. Germline CDR1 and CDR2: LNHDA and SQIVND (reference sequence). The CDR3 has 14 amino acids.

The chain employs TRBV30 and TRBJ2-5; TRBD2 aligns across 8 bases. The V gene's germline CDR1 is GTSNPN and CDR2 SVGIG (reference sequence). With 3 bases clipped from V and 4 bases from J, the junction kept 10 bases outside the gene matches. There are 15 residues in the CDR3. The DNA for the CDR3 is TGTGCCTGGAGCGCCGGGAGGGGTCTGGGAGAGACCCAGTACTTC. This codes for CAWSAGRGLGETQYF.

The genes are TRBV9 and TRBJ2-3; D gene ambiguous. Trimming left V 0 bases short and J 2 bases short, with 10 bases between. Germline V gene data show CDR1 as SGDLS and CDR2 as YYNGEE. The CDR3 loop spans 15 amino acids. The CDR3 is CASSVVGGYTDTQYF. CDR3 in DNA: TGTGCCAGCAGCGTAGTAGGCGGCTACACAGATACGCAGTATTTT.

V usage is TRBV9 and J usage is TRBJ2-2, with 7 bases fitting TRBD1. The CDR3 sequence is 18 residues long. The V gene's germline CDR1 is SGDLS and CDR2 YYNGEE. With V trimmed by 2 bases and J by 0 bases, 10 bases remained unmatched. CDR3 nucleotides: TGTGCCAGCAGCGTTATCTACCGGGACAGCGCGAACACCGGGGAGCTGTTTTTT. It encodes CASSVIYRDSANTGELFF.

The genes are TRBV2 and TRBJ2-1; TRBD2 aligns across 9 bases. Germline loops: CDR1 SNHLY, CDR2 FYNNEI. The ends lost 2 bases at V and 7 bases at J; junction bases unmatched: 6. The CDR3 spans 15 residues. CDR3 loop: CASSERASGMNEQFF. CDR3 in DNA: TGTGCCAGCAGTGAACGGGCTAGCGGGATGAATGAGCAGTTCTTC.

The chain employs TRBV24-1 and TRBJ2-5, with TRBD2 identical over 14 bases. The CDR3 extends over 16 amino acids. The V and J ends lost 3 bases and 5 bases, in that order; junction bases with no gene match: 4. Germline-derived CDR1 and CDR2 are KGHDR and SFDVKD. As DNA, the CDR3 is TGTGCCACCAGTGATGAGGGACTAGCGGGAGCGGAGACCCAGTACTTC. This translates into CATSDEGLAGAETQYF.

This clone was detected a few times. The chain has TRBV6-5 and TRBJ1-2, with 10 positions matching TRBD1. The CDR3 runs to 15 residues. V gave up 5 bases and J gave up 10 bases; unmatched junction bases: 13. Germline V gene lookup returns CDR1 MNHEY and CDR2 SVGAGI. CDR3 in DNA: TGTGCCAGCAGTAGGGACGTAGTGGGACAGGGGTCCTACACCTTC. Translation gives CASSRDVVGQGSYTF.

V is TRBV10-1 and J is TRBJ2-1; TRBD2 matches at 8 bases. Germline V gene sequence: CDR1 WNHNN, CDR2 SYGVQD (reference sequence). This CDR3 spans 16 amino acids. J lost 7 bases, V lost 3 bases, and 11 bases had no gene match. DNA for the CDR3: TGCGCCAGCAGTGATAAAACTCGAGGCGGGAGGAATGAGCAGTTCTTC. Translated: CASSDKTRGGRNEQFF.

Of note for this clone: In the same sample, other DNA sequences code for this CDR3. V gene TRBV5-1 combines with J gene TRBJ1-2; 7 nucleotides agree with TRBD1. Germline values: CDR1 SGHRS, CDR2 YFSETQ. This CDR3 has 14 residues. V gave up 1 base and J gave up 5 bases; unmatched junction bases: 5. CDR3 loop: CASSLTGDPYGYTF. DNA of the CDR3: TGCGCCAGCAGCTTGACAGGGGACCCTTATGGCTACACCTTC.

This chain joins TRBV19 and TRBJ2-1; TRBD1 might be the D (5 bases). The germline V gene encodes CDR1 LNHDA and CDR2 SQIVND (reference sequence). Trimming left V 0 bases short and J 13 bases short, with 13 bases between. This CDR3 comprises 13 residues. The CDR3 bases are TGTGCCAGTAGTATAGATGGGCAGGGTGTTCAGTTCTTC. Protein: CASSIDGQGVQFF.

The chain employs TRBV24-1 and TRBJ1-5; D is perhaps TRBD1 (6 bases). V lost 4 bases, J lost 2 bases, and 17 bases lay in between. The CDR3 has 17 residues. Germline CDR1 reads KGHDR; CDR2 reads SFDVKD. As DNA, the CDR3 is TGTGCCACCAGTGACTCGGACAGAATAGTGGGCAATCAGCCCCAGCATTTT. Encoded protein: CATSDSDRIVGNQPQHF.

V usage is TRBV5-1 and J usage is TRBJ2-5, with TRBD2 as a possible D gene (5 bases). Germline V gives CDR1 SGHRS, CDR2 YFSETQ. Trimming cost V 4 bases and J 5 bases, with 18 bases left between them. The CDR3 length is 15 residues. This chain's CDR3 is CASSHARLTKETQYF. The CDR3 coding sequence is TGCGCCAGCAGCCATGCGCGACTAACCAAGGAGACCCAGTACTTC.

The chain links TRBV30 to TRBJ1-4, with D possibly TRBD1 on 5 matching bases. Per germline, CDR1 GTSNPN and CDR2 SVGIG (reference sequence). Trimming cost V 6 bases and J 0 bases, with 20 bases left between them. The CDR3 extends over 17 amino acids. For the CDR3, the DNA is TGTGCCTGCCTCCCGGGACTTTATGTTGCAACTAATGAAAAACTGTTTTTT. Encoded protein: CACLPGLYVATNEKLFF.

The gene calls are TRBV12-3 or TRBV12-4 and TRBJ1-2; D gene ambiguous. The CDR3 length is 13 residues. Trimming pared 2 bases from V and 4 bases from J, leaving 8 bases between. In nucleotides, the CDR3 is TGTGCCAGCAGTTTATCAGTAAGCTATGGCTACACCTTC. It translates to CASSLSVSYGYTF.

The chain joins TRBV20-1 to TRBJ2-5; possibly TRBD2 for D (5 bases). Trimming removed 1 base at V and 14 bases at J, with 14 bases between. The CDR3 spans 11 residues. The germline CDR1 and CDR2 sequences are DFQATT and SNEGSKA (reference sequence). CDR3 amino acids: CSARVNTDSYF. The CDR3 DNA follows: TGCAGTGCTAGAGTTAATACGGACTCCTACTTC.

V is TRBV7-6 and J is TRBJ1-1, with 7 bases matching TRBD1. Trimming at V came to 2 bases and at J to 0 bases, leaving 6 bases not matched to a gene. The V gene's germline CDR1 is SGHVS and CDR2 FNYEAQ. CDR3 length: 16 residues. The CDR3 DNA follows: TGTGCCAGCAGCTTAACAGCCGACAGGGTGAACACTGAAGCTTTCTTT. This translates into CASSLTADRVNTEAFF.

The gene calls are TRBV2 and TRBJ2-3, with TRBD2 identical over 10 bases. The length of the CDR3 is 16 residues. V dropped 5 bases and J dropped 4; count of bases not matched to a gene: 9. Germline V gene lookup returns CDR1 SNHLY and CDR2 FYNNEI. The CDR3 is CASSRGAGGFADTQYF. CDR3 DNA sequence: TGTGCCAGCAGTCGGGGAGCGGGAGGGTTCGCAGATACGCAGTATTTT.